Listed here is a single TCR beta chain. This sample was included in a study of sequential checkpoint blockade in melanoma. Study as a whole: After nivolumab or ipilimumab alone, about 22 patients had week-13 rebiopsies.

The germline V gene encodes CDR1 SGHRS and CDR2 YFSETQ. The ends lost 4 bases at V and 4 bases at J; junction bases unmatched: 8. This CDR3 comprises 18 residues. The sample's treatment: randomized to nivolumab then ipilimumab (arm A) or the reverse (arm B). Generated by immunoSEQ multiplex PCR, the TCRdb table keeps only in-frame clones and is missing some. The sample has just over 3,000 clones, approximately 15% seen once; the top ten hold around 25%. Sample: tumor tissue (inferred from file names), taken from a patient given nivolumab and ipilimumab in sequence. This receptor was identified in a human donor with melanoma. V is TRBV5-1 and J is TRBJ2-2; 15 positions match TRBD2. Here the CDR3 reads CASSRGLAGGPSTGELFF. The CDR3 bases are TGCGCCAGCAGCCGGGGACTAGCGGGGGGACCCTCCACCGGGGAGCTGTTTTTT.